This TCR beta chain derives from a study of cytomegalovirus exposure and HLA in healthy donors. The overall study: Prior work identified more than 90 million unique TCR beta sequences in 190 million or so T cells.

Trimming removed 6 bases from V and 8 bases from J; junction bases left unmatched: 4. The CDR3 runs to 12 residues. Germline CDR1 SNHLY, CDR2 FYNNEI. PCR was performed using 60 Vbeta and 13 Jbeta primers. TCRdb keeps only in-frame clones here, not all; method: immunoSEQ multiplex PCR. This sample carries roughly 51,000 clones, roughly four fifths of them seen once, and the ten largest clones take 2% to 2.5%. General study points: V- and J-gene trimming in TCR beta was tied to a missense DCLRE1C variant by an analysis performed later. The study assumed roughly uniform donor sequencing depth for presence/absence analyses.

There were likely unrecorded immune exposures, though donors were nominally healthy when sampled. Comments on this clone: Its specificity is unknown.

The TCR was taken from a boy younger than 18 in good health and CMV-seropositive. The J gene is TRBJ2-4, the V gene TRBV2, with 7 bases identical to TRBD2. Sequencing used PBMCs. The CDR3 DNA follows: TGTGCCAGCAGGGGAGGGAGGGACATTCAGTACTTC. Residues: CASRGGRDIQYF.